This is a list of T cell receptor beta chains from one sample in a study of OX40 agonist ivuxolimab in advanced cancers. The table came from immunoSEQ multiplex PCR; TCRdb's copy has only in-frame clones and leaves some out. The table shows about 34,000 clones, with 80% to 85% occurring only once. Sequenced here: CD4+ or CD8+ T cells sorted from blood, sampled in a trial of the OX40 agonist ivuxolimab. The origin of the receptors is an adult with an advanced solid tumor such as melanoma, head and neck, liver or kidney cancer. CDR3s include the opening cysteine and the closing phenylalanine or tryptophan. Each record gives: D gene, V gene, J gene, clone size, CDR3 protein, CDR3 DNA. A D gene is named only where the DNA matches it firmly. Clone size is given for some rows only: seen once, a few or many times, or a class if the clone is expanded.

D gene: -; V gene: TRBV6-4; J gene: TRBJ1-1; clone size: -; CDR3 protein: CASRSTGGTEAFF; CDR3 DNA: TGTGCCAGCAGATCAACAGGAGGCACTGAAGCTTTCTTT
D gene: -; V gene: TRBV4-1; J gene: TRBJ2-3; clone size: -; CDR3 protein: CASGDKRLAGPDTQYF; CDR3 DNA: TGCGCCAGCGGGGACAAAAGACTAGCCGGCCCAGATACGCAGTATTTT
D gene: TRBD2; V gene: TRBV28; J gene: TRBJ2-1; clone size: -; CDR3 protein: CASSSPLSGTYNEQFF; CDR3 DNA: TGTGCCAGCAGTTCCCCCCTTAGCGGGACCTACAATGAGCAGTTCTTC
D gene: TRBD1; V gene: TRBV19; J gene: TRBJ2-1; clone size: -; CDR3 protein: CASSITGTAHNEQFF; CDR3 DNA: TGTGCCAGTAGTATAACCGGGACAGCACACAATGAGCAGTTCTTC
D gene: -; V gene: TRBV5-6; J gene: TRBJ2-5; clone size: -; CDR3 protein: CASSWGPSGPETQYF; CDR3 DNA: TGTGCCAGCAGCTGGGGGCCGTCAGGGCCAGAGACCCAGTACTTC
D gene: TRBD2; V gene: TRBV11-3; J gene: TRBJ2-7; clone size: -; CDR3 protein: CASSLPSGTYEQYF; CDR3 DNA: TGTGCCAGCAGCTTACCTAGCGGGACCTACGAGCAGTACTTC
D gene: -; V gene: TRBV28; J gene: TRBJ1-5; clone size: -; CDR3 protein: CASSLQGRGQPQHF; CDR3 DNA: TGTGCCAGCAGTTTACAGGGGCGGGGTCAGCCCCAGCATTTT
D gene: -; V gene: TRBV2; J gene: TRBJ2-3; clone size: -; CDR3 protein: CASGQADTQYF; CDR3 DNA: TGTGCCAGCGGTCAGGCAGATACGCAGTATTTT
D gene: -; V gene: TRBV20-1; J gene: TRBJ2-7; clone size: few; CDR3 protein: CSAGLSYEQYF; CDR3 DNA: TGCAGTGCTGGCCTGTCCTACGAGCAGTACTTC
D gene: TRBD1; V gene: TRBV9; J gene: TRBJ2-4; clone size: -; CDR3 protein: CASSPRTGWDLLGNIQYF; CDR3 DNA: TGTGCCAGCAGCCCGCGGACAGGATGGGACCTACTCGGAAACATTCAGTACTTC
D gene: -; V gene: TRBV5-1; J gene: TRBJ2-2; clone size: -; CDR3 protein: CASSLGQSGHTGELFF; CDR3 DNA: TGCGCCAGCAGCTTGGGACAGTCGGGACACACCGGGGAGCTGTTTTTT
D gene: -; V gene: TRBV11-2; J gene: TRBJ1-1; clone size: -; CDR3 protein: CASRLQNTEAFF; CDR3 DNA: TGTGCCAGCAGACTCCAGAACACTGAAGCTTTCTTT
D gene: TRBD2; V gene: TRBV7-7; J gene: TRBJ2-5; clone size: -; CDR3 protein: CASSPGLAGRQETQYF; CDR3 DNA: TGTGCCAGCAGCCCAGGACTAGCGGGGCGGCAAGAGACCCAGTACTTC
D gene: -; V gene: TRBV2; J gene: TRBJ2-6; clone size: -; CDR3 protein: CASRSRDTRSGANVLTF; CDR3 DNA: TGTGCCAGCAGATCCCGGGACACACGCTCTGGGGCCAACGTCCTGACTTTC
D gene: -; V gene: TRBV6-1; J gene: TRBJ1-1; clone size: -; CDR3 protein: CASSERRNTEAFF; CDR3 DNA: TGTGCCAGCAGTGAACGCAGGAACACTGAAGCTTTCTTT
D gene: -; V gene: TRBV11-2; J gene: TRBJ2-1; clone size: -; CDR3 protein: CASSQAVGNEQFF; CDR3 DNA: TGTGCCAGCAGCCAAGCTGTTGGCAATGAGCAGTTCTTC
D gene: -; V gene: TRBV7-8; J gene: TRBJ1-1; clone size: -; CDR3 protein: CASSLDRNTEAFF; CDR3 DNA: TGTGCCAGCAGCCTGGACAGAAACACTGAAGCTTTCTTT
D gene: -; V gene: TRBV7-2; J gene: TRBJ2-1; clone size: once; CDR3 protein: CASDRDQVINEQFF; CDR3 DNA: TGTGCCAGTGATCGAGACCAGGTCATTAATGAGCAGTTCTTC
D gene: -; V gene: TRBV4-1; J gene: TRBJ1-1; clone size: -; CDR3 protein: CASSQDQSGATEAFF; CDR3 DNA: TGCGCCAGCAGCCAAGATCAGAGCGGGGCCACTGAAGCTTTCTTT
D gene: -; V gene: TRBV6-5; J gene: TRBJ2-2; clone size: -; CDR3 protein: CASSYSSLRGTGELFF; CDR3 DNA: TGTGCCAGCAGTTACTCGAGTTTGCGGGGAACCGGGGAGCTGTTTTTT
D gene: -; V gene: TRBV7-2; J gene: TRBJ1-1; clone size: -; CDR3 protein: CASSLDARVTEAFF; CDR3 DNA: TGTGCCAGCAGCTTGGATGCCAGGGTTACTGAAGCTTTCTTT
D gene: TRBD2; V gene: TRBV18; J gene: TRBJ2-1; clone size: -; CDR3 protein: CASSPPSGTVNEQFF; CDR3 DNA: TGTGCCAGCTCACCCCCTAGCGGGACCGTCAATGAGCAGTTCTTC
D gene: TRBD1; V gene: TRBV5-4; J gene: TRBJ2-1; clone size: -; CDR3 protein: CASSPGGYTTNEQFF; CDR3 DNA: TGTGCCAGCAGCCCAGGGGGCTATACTACCAATGAGCAGTTCTTC
D gene: -; V gene: TRBV11-3; J gene: TRBJ2-1; clone size: few; CDR3 protein: CASSTAGTQHDEQFF; CDR3 DNA: TGTGCCAGCAGCACTGCCGGGACACAGCACGATGAGCAGTTCTTC
D gene: -; V gene: TRBV23-1; J gene: TRBJ2-2; clone size: -; CDR3 protein: CASSQPLESMTGELFF; CDR3 DNA: TGCGCCAGCAGTCAACCTCTAGAGTCGATGACCGGGGAGCTGTTTTTT
D gene: -; V gene: TRBV21-1; J gene: TRBJ2-2; clone size: -; CDR3 protein: CASSKEGQGFTGELFF; CDR3 DNA: TGTGCCAGCAGCAAAGAAGGACAGGGCTTCACCGGGGAGCTGTTTTTT
D gene: -; V gene: TRBV11-2; J gene: TRBJ2-1; clone size: -; CDR3 protein: CASSSLGGLNEQFF; CDR3 DNA: TGTGCCAGCAGCTCACTAGGGGGGTTAAATGAGCAGTTCTTC
D gene: -; V gene: TRBV7-2; J gene: TRBJ2-5; clone size: -; CDR3 protein: CASSFPQETQYF; CDR3 DNA: TGTGCCAGCAGCTTTCCTCAAGAGACCCAGTACTTC
D gene: TRBD2; V gene: TRBV7-2; J gene: TRBJ2-5; clone size: once; CDR3 protein: CASSRGGSETQYF; CDR3 DNA: TGTGCCAGCAGCCGGGGGGGGAGCGAGACCCAGTACTTC
D gene: -; V gene: TRBV2; J gene: TRBJ1-6; clone size: -; CDR3 protein: CASSDAVGGGPANSPLHF; CDR3 DNA: TGTGCCAGCAGTGATGCAGTAGGCGGGGGACCGGCTAATTCACCCCTCCACTTT
D gene: TRBD1; V gene: TRBV9; J gene: TRBJ2-7; clone size: few; CDR3 protein: CASSVGQGRAYEQYF; CDR3 DNA: TGTGCCAGCAGCGTAGGACAGGGTAGGGCCTACGAGCAGTACTTC
D gene: TRBD1; V gene: TRBV19; J gene: TRBJ1-1; clone size: -; CDR3 protein: CASSRQGTNTEAFF; CDR3 DNA: TGTGCCAGTTCCCGACAGGGAACGAACACTGAAGCTTTCTTT
D gene: -; V gene: TRBV2; J gene: TRBJ1-6; clone size: -; CDR3 protein: CASSLRGFGNSPLHF; CDR3 DNA: TGTGCCAGCAGTCTCAGGGGATTTGGTAATTCACCCCTCCACTTT
D gene: -; V gene: TRBV7-9; J gene: TRBJ2-3; clone size: once; CDR3 protein: CASSLSGSPSTDTQYF; CDR3 DNA: TGTGCCAGCAGCTTATCTGGCAGCCCTAGCACAGATACGCAGTATTTT
D gene: TRBD1; V gene: TRBV5-8; J gene: TRBJ1-1; clone size: few; CDR3 protein: CASSKTGTGLQAFF; CDR3 DNA: TGTGCCAGCAGCAAAACTGGGACAGGCTTGCAAGCTTTCTTT
D gene: TRBD1; V gene: TRBV7-2; J gene: TRBJ2-1; clone size: -; CDR3 protein: CASGQGSRNEQFF; CDR3 DNA: TGTGCCAGTGGACAGGGGTCTCGGAATGAGCAGTTCTTC
D gene: -; V gene: TRBV14; J gene: TRBJ2-3; clone size: once; CDR3 protein: CASSQLQGTDTQYF; CDR3 DNA: TGTGCCAGCAGCCAGCTACAGGGCACAGATACGCAGTATTTT
D gene: -; V gene: TRBV7-8; J gene: TRBJ1-4; clone size: -; CDR3 protein: CASSKGVGGHEKLFF; CDR3 DNA: TGTGCCAGCAGCAAAGGGGTGGGGGGCCATGAAAAACTGTTTTTT
D gene: -; V gene: TRBV5-8; J gene: TRBJ1-3; clone size: few; CDR3 protein: CASSPSFGNTIYF; CDR3 DNA: TGTGCCAGCAGCCCGTCCTTCGGAAACACCATATATTTT
D gene: -; V gene: TRBV5-5; J gene: TRBJ1-6; clone size: -; CDR3 protein: CASSLTRENSPLHF; CDR3 DNA: TGTGCCAGCAGCTTGACCAGGGAGAATTCACCCCTCCACTTT
D gene: TRBD1; V gene: TRBV29-1; J gene: TRBJ1-4; clone size: -; CDR3 protein: CSVTGATNEKLFF; CDR3 DNA: TGCAGCGTTACAGGGGCAACTAATGAAAAACTGTTTTTT
D gene: -; V gene: TRBV30; J gene: TRBJ1-1; clone size: -; CDR3 protein: CAWSGQMNTEAFF; CDR3 DNA: TGTGCCTGGTCGGGGCAGATGAACACTGAAGCTTTCTTT
D gene: -; V gene: TRBV30; J gene: TRBJ1-1; clone size: -; CDR3 protein: CAWTPSTTEAFF; CDR3 DNA: TGTGCCTGGACGCCTTCGACAACTGAAGCTTTCTTT
D gene: -; V gene: TRBV28; J gene: TRBJ1-1; clone size: -; CDR3 protein: CASRGGRENTEAFF; CDR3 DNA: TGTGCCAGCAGGGGGGGGAGGGAAAACACTGAAGCTTTCTTT
D gene: -; V gene: TRBV10-3; J gene: TRBJ1-1; clone size: -; CDR3 protein: CATKQSKENTEAFF; CDR3 DNA: TGTGCCACGAAGCAGTCGAAAGAGAACACTGAAGCTTTCTTT
D gene: -; V gene: TRBV5-1; J gene: TRBJ2-7; clone size: -; CDR3 protein: CASSLAGGEQYF; CDR3 DNA: TGCGCCAGCAGCTTGGCCGGGGGCGAGCAGTACTTC
D gene: -; V gene: TRBV7-3; J gene: TRBJ2-5; clone size: -; CDR3 protein: CASSRGPNEETQYF; CDR3 DNA: TGTGCCAGCAGCCGCGGCCCTAACGAGGAGACCCAGTACTTC